The 21 T cell receptor beta chains in this list originate from one sample, sequenced in a study of blood T cell repertoires in COVID-19. This table comes from immunoSEQ multiplex PCR, and its TCRdb copy is limited to in-frame clones, with some not included. Of approximately 210,000 clones detected, 80% to 85% appear once; the ten largest clones hold less than 20%. Source material: peripheral blood. Receptors were obtained from a human donor in a cohort sampled during active COVID-19.

The chain combines TRBV6-4 with TRBJ2-7, with D unresolved. Trimming pared 4 bases from V and 10 bases from J, leaving 23 bases between. The CDR3 length is 15 residues. Germline-derived CDR1 and CDR2 are MRHNA and SNTAGT. The CDR3: CASSGQGCDITSQYV. The DNA for the CDR3 is TGTGCCAGCAGTGGACAAGGTTGCGATATTACGAGTCAGTACGTC.

This sequence joins TRBV2 and TRBJ2-7; D is unresolved. Trimming left V 3 bases short and J 0 bases short, with 3 bases between. The length of the CDR3 is 12 residues. Germline lookup yields CDR1 SNHLY and CDR2 FYNNEI. CDR3 amino acids: CASSESSYEQYV. The DNA for the CDR3 is TGTGCCAGCAGTGAGAGCTCCTACGAGCAGTACGTC.

The V call is TRBV7-8, the J call TRBJ2-7; TRBD2 is a possible D gene (6 bases). Germline V gene sequence: CDR1 SGHVS, CDR2 FQNEAQ. The V and J ends lost 1 base and 4 bases respectively, with 11 bases between them. There are 14 residues in the CDR3. The CDR3 spells CASSLVAGWYEQYF. The CDR3 DNA sequence: TGTGCCAGCAGCTTAGTGGCGGGATGGTACGAGCAGTACTTC.

The V gene is TRBV5-5, the J gene TRBJ1-5; D not resolved. Germline CDR1 and CDR2: SGHKS and YYEKEE (reference sequence). V lost 0 bases, J lost 4 bases, and 11 bases lay in between. The CDR3 spans 15 residues. In DNA form, the CDR3 reads TGTGCCAGCAGCTTGGGGGGAGGTGTTAATCAGCCCCAGCATTTT. Translation: CASSLGGGVNQPQHF.

This clone was counted at least ten times. The genes are TRBV7-2 and TRBJ2-5; TRBD2 is a possible D gene (6 bases). CDR1 SGHTA and CDR2 FQGNSA come from the germline V gene. V gave up 1 base and J gave up 1 base, with 13 bases separating them. This CDR3 region has 16 residues. DNA for the CDR3: TGTGCCAGCAGCTTAGATGGCGGGACGGTCCAAGAGACCCAGTACTTC. Translating gives CASSLDGGTVQETQYF.

In this sample, this clone turned up once. This chain links TRBV27 with TRBJ2-7; TRBD1 aligns across 10 bases. The length of the CDR3 is 15 residues. Per the germline V gene, CDR1 is MNHEY and CDR2 is SMNVEV (reference sequence). The V and J ends lost 6 bases and 6 bases, in that order; junction bases with no gene match: 11. The DNA for the CDR3 is TGTGCCAGCAGCCTAGGATGGACAGGGGGGGGCGAGCAGTACTTC. It encodes CASSLGWTGGGEQYF.

This clone was detected only a few times. The chain is built from TRBV7-9 and TRBJ1-5; D possibly corresponds to TRBD1 (5 bases). The germline gives CDR1 SEHNR, CDR2 FQNEAQ (reference sequence). CDR3 length: 13 amino acids. Trimming took off 5 bases at V and 6 bases at J, with 11 bases between the two ends. In DNA, the CDR3 is TGTGCCAGCAGCGTCGTCGGGGGTCAGCCCCAGCATTTT. Translating it yields CASSVVGGQPQHF.

The chain is built from TRBV9 and TRBJ1-6; 7 bases align to TRBD1. The germline gives CDR1 SGDLS, CDR2 YYNGEE. This CDR3 has 14 residues. The junction had 4 bases not matched to a gene; V was cut back by 1 base and J by 9 bases. In DNA form, the CDR3 reads TGTGCCAGCAGCGTAAGACAGGGTCGTTCACCCCTCCACTTT. This sequence encodes CASSVRQGRSPLHF.

The chain carries TRBV6-6 and TRBJ2-7; tentatively, D is TRBD2 (6 bases). V lost 6 bases, J lost 3 bases, and 12 bases lay in between. Germline lookup yields CDR1 MNHNY and CDR2 SVGAGI (reference sequence). This CDR3 comprises 13 residues. The CDR3 region is CASSPGLYYEQYV. The CDR3 region has the DNA TGTGCCAGCAGCCCGGGACTGTACTACGAGCAGTACGTC.

V is TRBV5-1 and J is TRBJ2-7, with D possibly TRBD1 on 6 matching bases. Trimming shortened V by 0 bases and J by 3 bases, and 13 bases separated the two germline ends. CDR1 is SGHRS, CDR2 YFSETQ, per germline. This CDR3 is built from 15 residues. For the CDR3, the DNA is TGCGCCAGCAGCTTGGGCAGGGGATCGATCTACGAGCAGTACTTC. It specifies CASSLGRGSIYEQYF.

CDR3 coding DNA: TGTGCCAGCAGCCAGACAGTGTATAATTCACCCCTCCACTTT. It translates to CASSQTVYNSPLHF. The chain uses TRBV7-9 and TRBJ1-6, with D maybe TRBD1 (5 bases). The CDR3 is 14 amino acids. V lost 5 bases and J lost 4, with 9 bases in between. The germline gives CDR1 SEHNR, CDR2 FQNEAQ (reference sequence).

The rearrangement links TRBV5-4 to TRBJ2-7, with 8 bases matching TRBD1. The V gene end was trimmed by 4 bases and the J gene end by 2 bases; junction bases not matched to a gene: 8. Germline V lookup: CDR1 SGHNT, CDR2 YYREEE (reference sequence). This CDR3 comprises 15 residues. CDR3 residues: CASSRQDREPYEQYV. For the CDR3, the DNA is TGTGCCAGCAGCCGCCAGGACAGGGAACCCTACGAGCAGTACGTC.

The rearrangement joins TRBV3-1 (or the pseudogene TRBV3-2) to TRBJ1-2; D perhaps matches TRBD1 (5 bases). The germline CDR1 and CDR2 sequences are LGHDT and YNNKEL (reference sequence). The CDR3 consists of 13 residues. With 4 bases removed from V and 5 bases from J, the gap between germline ends came to 11 bases. CDR3 in DNA: TGTGCCAGCAGCCCGACAGTTGTATATGGCTACACCTTC. It codes for CASSPTVVYGYTF.

The rearrangement uses TRBV18 and TRBJ2-1; weak D call: TRBD1 (6 bases). The CDR3 spans 14 residues. Germline V lookup: CDR1 KGHSH, CDR2 LQKENI. The V gene lost 2 bases and the J gene lost 6 bases, with 11 bases spanning the gap. The CDR3 coding sequence is TGTGCCAGCTCACCAAGCAGACAGGTCAATGAGCAGTTCTTC. This gives the protein CASSPSRQVNEQFF.

The chain couples TRBV15 to TRBJ1-2, with TRBD1 identical over 8 bases. CDR1 LNHNV and CDR2 YYDKDF come from the germline V gene (reference sequence). The CDR3 is 19 residues long. After removal of 0 bases from V and 6 bases from J, the junction contained 18 bases not matched to a gene. CDR3 residues: CATSREPNNQGAKTNGYTF. The DNA of the CDR3 is TGTGCCACCAGCAGAGAGCCAAATAACCAGGGGGCGAAAACAAATGGCTACACCTTC.

The chain joins TRBV28 to TRBJ2-3, with D possibly being TRBD2 (6 bases). Germline V gives CDR1 MDHEN, CDR2 SYDVKM. This CDR3 is 17 amino acids long. Trimming shortened V by 5 bases and J by 2 bases, and 20 bases separated the two germline ends. For the CDR3, the DNA is TGTGCCAGCAGTCCCAGAGGGAGCGGGTTGATCACAGATACGCAGTATTTT. Protein product: CASSPRGSGLITDTQYF. Filled out from reference TRBV28 and TRBJ2-3, the complete variable domain reads DVKVTQSSRYLVKRTGEKVFLECVQDMDHENMFWYRQDPGLGLRLIYFSYDVKMKEKGDIPEGYSVSREKKERFSLILESASTNQTSMYLCASSPRGSGLITDTQYFGPGTRLTVL.

A single count supports this clone. This chain links TRBV5-8 with TRBJ1-2; TRBD1 matches 9 bases. Per germline, CDR1 SGHTS and CDR2 YDEGEE. Trimming took 2 bases from V and 4 from J; bases not matched to a gene: 15. The CDR3 has 18 residues. CDR3 residues: CASSLHPGQGPLPYGYTF. The CDR3 coding sequence is TGTGCCAGCAGCTTACACCCGGGACAGGGACCCTTACCCTATGGCTACACCTTC.

The CDR3 reads CASSQRGLQYF. In nucleotides, the CDR3 is TGTGCCAGTAGCCAGCGGGGGCTGCAGTATTTT. The chain links TRBV19 to TRBJ2-3; 8 positions match TRBD2. The germline V gene encodes CDR1 LNHDA and CDR2 SQIVND (reference sequence). The trim removed 6 bases at V and 11 bases at J, leaving 4 bases unmatched. This CDR3 region has 11 residues.

The chain recombines TRBV18 with TRBJ1-3, with TRBD1 identical over 8 bases. Unmatched junction bases numbered 3, after V lost 2 bases and J lost 3 bases. The CDR3 has 15 amino acids. The germline CDR1 and CDR2 sequences are KGHSH and LQKENI. For the CDR3, the DNA is TGTGCCAGCTCACCAACAGGGGGAGATGGAAACACCATATATTTT. Translated, it gives CASSPTGGDGNTIYF.

The J gene is TRBJ1-3, the V gene TRBV3-1 (or the pseudogene TRBV3-2); D remains ambiguous. V lost 1 base, J lost 0 bases, and 7 bases lay in between. Germline CDR1 and CDR2: LGHDT and YNNKEL (reference sequence). This CDR3 is built from 15 residues. The CDR3: CASSQVPSSGNTIYF. The CDR3 coding sequence is TGTGCCAGCAGCCAAGTTCCCAGCTCTGGAAACACCATATATTTT.

The chain joins TRBV5-1 to TRBJ2-5, with 8 bases aligning to TRBD1. Germline trimming cut 4 bases from V and 1 base from J; bases unmatched to any gene: 6. The germline CDR1 and CDR2 sequences are SGHRS and YFSETQ. The CDR3 runs 15 residues. The CDR3 DNA sequence: TGCGCCAGCAGCATCGGACAGGGTCCCCAAGAGACCCAGTACTTC. This translates into CASSIGQGPQETQYF.